The entry below gives a single T cell receptor beta chain sequence along with its context. This clonotype showed up many times. Its antigen remains undetermined. The input lacks base qualities; no much larger clone sits a single base away. For repertoire sequencing, the TCR beta CDR3 regions were amplified from RNA transcripts. The first round of RT-PCR was done with HTBI primers and the Qiagen OneStep RT-PCR kit, and was followed by a second round of multiplex PCR, then size selection and purification. The libraries underwent paired-end sequencing with 100 bp reads on an Illumina HiSeq2000. The original pipeline was this. SOAPnuke was used to process the reads, removing any read that contained adapters or uncalled bases, had a mean Phred below 15, or lacked an exact match to the constant primer or identifier. COPE v1.2.5 was used to merge high-quality paired reads. Each unique nucleotide sequence was defined as a clonotype, and clonotypes were aligned to IMGT TRB V, D and J references with MiTCR v1.1. Only V-J combinations with frequency above 0.0001 were analysed, covering about 99% of repertoires. A TCR clonal expansion and chaos score per V-J combination was defined as the ratio of F50 clonal expansion to chaos observed in the TCRdist matrix. Welch's t-statistics and random forest were used to reduce the features to 10 to 15 V-J combinations, which were then used as input to a naive Bayes classifier. The Morisita-Horn index was used to measure how similar the thyroid and blood repertoires were. TCRdb applied fastp at Q25 and MiXCR to the public reads, then kept only in-frame beta chains. Merged by CDR3 protein, the rows form single entries marked with the most common genes and DNA. In this record, the V and J calls reflect TCRdb's handling and not the investigators' own analysis. Counted in this sample were roughly 1.1 million distinct CDR3 sequences; about 36% of them appeared once. The leading ten clones occupy 11% of the sample.

The sample comes from a study of Graves' ophthalmopathy and Graves' hyperthyroidism listed by TCRdb under 2018. Background on the whole study: Stable hyperthyroidism was defined as no progression to ophthalmopathy within 18 months of follow-up. TCR beta repertoire signatures were used to distinguish Graves' ophthalmopathy from Graves' hyperthyroidism and to predict progression to ophthalmopathy. In total, under 150 blood samples were TCR-sequenced: fewer than 50 ophthalmopathy, approximately 75 hyperthyroidism and roughly 17 hyperthyroidism-to-ophthalmopathy patients. To explore V-J signatures that separate ophthalmopathy from hyperthyroidism, a discovery set of approximately 100 patients was enrolled, consisting of more than 40 with ophthalmopathy and some 59 with stable hyperthyroidism. An independent validation cohort was composed of about 20 hyperthyroidism patients and 17 patients who later progressed from hyperthyroidism to ophthalmopathy. In roughly six hyperthyroidism patients, the T-cell repertoires found in thyroid tissue were compared with those found in blood. Following sample collection, hyperthyroidism patients were given methimazole at a starting dose of 30 mg daily, and ophthalmopathy patients were given high-dose intravenous methylprednisolone.

The CDR1 and CDR2 encoded by the germline V gene (reference sequence) are DFQATT and SNEGSKA. Unmatched junction bases come to 7, with V trimmed by 6 bases and J by 3 bases. From cysteine to phenylalanine, the CDR3 is 14 amino acids long. Only CDR3 DNA is held: 42 bases, read in frame from base 1. The hyperthyroidism patients were 18 to 65 years old and newly diagnosed, with a disease duration of less than 2 months. Patients were excluded if they had other autoimmune diseases, uncontrolled infections, pregnancy or lactation. Diagnosis was based on clinical symptoms, serum thyroxine, TRAb, thyroid ultrasound and orbital computed tomography. Total RNA was extracted using Trizol reagent, and RNA quality was checked on an Agilent 2100 Bioanalyzer. What the research found in general, with its limitations: Sample size was not predetermined statistically, and investigators were not blinded to group allocation. Ophthalmopathy was separated from stable hyperthyroidism by the 13-signature model with 87.88% sensitivity and approximately 84% specificity in cross-validation and with 80%/75% in the test set. Most expanded thyroid clonotypes with a frequency above 0.001 also appeared in blood, which suggests that blood repertoires may reflect the immune response in the thyroid. In validation, the model predicted ophthalmopathy progression with over 60% sensitivity and roughly 72% specificity; some 13 predicted patients were CT-confirmed with GO in a median of approximately six months.

Rearrangement joined TRBV20-1 to TRBJ2-5; the junction holds 10 bases that match TRBD2. The receptor comes from an adult man with Graves' hyperthyroidism. Sequenced: peripheral blood or thyroid tissue (not recorded which). The DNA sequence is TGCAGTGCAAAAAGCGGGGGGGTAAAAGAGACCCAGTACTTC. Its protein reads: CSAKSGGVKETQYF.